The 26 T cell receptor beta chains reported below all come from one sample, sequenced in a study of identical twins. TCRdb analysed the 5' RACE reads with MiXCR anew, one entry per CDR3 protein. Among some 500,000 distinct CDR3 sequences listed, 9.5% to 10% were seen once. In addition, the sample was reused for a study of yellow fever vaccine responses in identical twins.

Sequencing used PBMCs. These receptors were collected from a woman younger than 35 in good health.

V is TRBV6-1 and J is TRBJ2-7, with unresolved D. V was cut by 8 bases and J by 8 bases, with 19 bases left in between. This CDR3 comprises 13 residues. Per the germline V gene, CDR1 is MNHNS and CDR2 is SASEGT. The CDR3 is CASFSGALLQQYF. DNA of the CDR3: TGTGCCAGCTTTAGTGGCGCTTTGTTGCAGCAGTACTTC.

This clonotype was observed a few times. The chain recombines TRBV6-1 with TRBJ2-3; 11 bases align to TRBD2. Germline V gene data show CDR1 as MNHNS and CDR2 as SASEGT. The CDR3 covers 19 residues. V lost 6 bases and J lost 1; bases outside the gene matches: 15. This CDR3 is CASRPLGLAGGLGTDTQYF. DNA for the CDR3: TGTGCCAGCAGACCCCTTGGGCTAGCGGGGGGCCTTGGCACAGATACGCAGTATTTT.

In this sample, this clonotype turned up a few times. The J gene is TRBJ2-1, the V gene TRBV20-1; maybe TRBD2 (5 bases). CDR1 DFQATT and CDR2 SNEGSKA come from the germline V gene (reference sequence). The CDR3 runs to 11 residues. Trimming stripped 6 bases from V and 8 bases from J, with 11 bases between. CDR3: CSAPLGDEQFF. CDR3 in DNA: TGCAGTGCACCACTAGGCGATGAGCAGTTCTTC.

The CDR3 protein is CASSQDLGTSYNEQFF. The CDR3 nucleotides read TGCGCCAGCAGCCAAGATCTGGGGACCTCCTACAATGAGCAGTTCTTC. The chain combines TRBV4-3 with TRBJ2-1; the D gene could be TRBD1 or TRBD2 (5 bases each). CDR1 LGHNA and CDR2 YSLEER come from the germline V gene. CDR3 size: 16 residues. Trimming pared 0 bases from V and 0 bases from J, leaving 9 bases between.

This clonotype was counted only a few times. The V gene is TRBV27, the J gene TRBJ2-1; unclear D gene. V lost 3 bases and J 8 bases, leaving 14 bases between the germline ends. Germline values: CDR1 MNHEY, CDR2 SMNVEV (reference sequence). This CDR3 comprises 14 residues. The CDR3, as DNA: TGTGCCAGCAGTTTGGGCTTGGATTCTCATGAGCAGTTCTTC. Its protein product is CASSLGLDSHEQFF.

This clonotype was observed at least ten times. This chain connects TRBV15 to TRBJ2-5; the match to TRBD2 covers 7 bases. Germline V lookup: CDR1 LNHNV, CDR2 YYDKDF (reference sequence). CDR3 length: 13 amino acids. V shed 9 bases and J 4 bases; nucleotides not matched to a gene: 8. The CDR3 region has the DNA TGTGCCACGGGGGGGGGTCAATTAGAGACCCAGTACTTC. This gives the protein CATGGGQLETQYF.

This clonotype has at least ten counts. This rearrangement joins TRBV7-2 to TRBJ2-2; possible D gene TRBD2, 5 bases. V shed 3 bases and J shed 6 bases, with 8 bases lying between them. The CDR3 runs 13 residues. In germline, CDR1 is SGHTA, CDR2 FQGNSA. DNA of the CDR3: TGTGCCAGCAGCTTGAGGGTGGCCGGGGAGCTGTTTTTT. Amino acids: CASSLRVAGELFF.

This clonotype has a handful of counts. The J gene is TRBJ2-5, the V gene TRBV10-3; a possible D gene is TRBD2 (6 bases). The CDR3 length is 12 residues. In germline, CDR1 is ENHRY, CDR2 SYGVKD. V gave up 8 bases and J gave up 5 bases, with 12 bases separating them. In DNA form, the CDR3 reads TGTGCCATCGGGACTGGTTGGGAGACCCAGTACTTC. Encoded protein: CAIGTGWETQYF.

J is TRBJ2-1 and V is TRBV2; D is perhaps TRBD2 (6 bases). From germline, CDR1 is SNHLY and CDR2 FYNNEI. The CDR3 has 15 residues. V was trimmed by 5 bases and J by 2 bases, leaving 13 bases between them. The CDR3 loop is CASSPWGVAYNEQFF. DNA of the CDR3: TGTGCCAGCAGTCCTTGGGGGGTGGCCTACAATGAGCAGTTCTTC.

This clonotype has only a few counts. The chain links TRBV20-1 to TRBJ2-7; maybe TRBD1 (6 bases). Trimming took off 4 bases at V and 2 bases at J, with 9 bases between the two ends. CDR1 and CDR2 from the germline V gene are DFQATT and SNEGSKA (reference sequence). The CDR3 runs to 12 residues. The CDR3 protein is CSAKGQPYEQYF. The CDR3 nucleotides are TGCAGTGCTAAAGGACAGCCCTACGAGCAGTACTTC.

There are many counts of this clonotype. This chain's CDR3 is CASSLLGENNQPQHF. The CDR3 DNA sequence: TGTGCCAGCAGCTTATTGGGGGAGAACAATCAGCCCCAGCATTTT. This sequence joins TRBV5-6 and TRBJ1-5; D is possibly TRBD1 (5 bases). V dropped 2 bases and J dropped 3 bases, with 12 bases sitting between them. Germline CDR1 is SGHDT and CDR2 is YYEEEE. This CDR3 spans 15 amino acids.

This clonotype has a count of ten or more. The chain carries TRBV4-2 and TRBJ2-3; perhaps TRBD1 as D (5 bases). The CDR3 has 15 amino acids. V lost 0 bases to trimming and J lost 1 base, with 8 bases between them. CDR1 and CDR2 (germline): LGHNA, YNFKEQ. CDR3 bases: TGTGCCAGCAGCCAAGATGGGGCAGGCACAGATACGCAGTATTTT. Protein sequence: CASSQDGAGTDTQYF.

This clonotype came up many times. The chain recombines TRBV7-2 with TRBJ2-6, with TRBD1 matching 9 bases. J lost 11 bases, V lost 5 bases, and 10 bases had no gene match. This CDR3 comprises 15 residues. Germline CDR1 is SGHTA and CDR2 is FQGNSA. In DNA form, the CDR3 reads TGTGCCAGCAGCACGCTCCCGGGACAGGGTTACGTCCTGACTTTC. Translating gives CASSTLPGQGYVLTF.

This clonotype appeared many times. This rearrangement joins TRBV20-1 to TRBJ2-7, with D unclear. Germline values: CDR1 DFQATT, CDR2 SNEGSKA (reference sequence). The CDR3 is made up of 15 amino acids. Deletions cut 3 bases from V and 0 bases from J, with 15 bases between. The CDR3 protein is CSASSADLTSYEQYF. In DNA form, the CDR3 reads TGCAGTGCTAGTTCGGCGGATCTTACCTCCTACGAGCAGTACTTC.

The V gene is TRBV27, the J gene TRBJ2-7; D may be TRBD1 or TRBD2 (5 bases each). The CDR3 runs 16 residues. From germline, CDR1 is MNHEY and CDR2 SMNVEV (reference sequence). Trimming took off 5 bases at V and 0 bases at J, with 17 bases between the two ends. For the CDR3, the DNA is TGTGCCAGCAGTCTACACCGGGACGATGGCTCCTACGAGCAGTACTTC. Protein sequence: CASSLHRDDGSYEQYF.

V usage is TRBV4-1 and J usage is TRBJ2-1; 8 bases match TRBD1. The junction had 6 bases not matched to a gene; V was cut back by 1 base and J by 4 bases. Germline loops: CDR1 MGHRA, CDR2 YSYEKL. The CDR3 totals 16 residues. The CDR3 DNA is TGCGCCAGCAGCCAAGTGGGACAGGAGGCTTACAATGAGCAGTTCTTC. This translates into CASSQVGQEAYNEQFF.

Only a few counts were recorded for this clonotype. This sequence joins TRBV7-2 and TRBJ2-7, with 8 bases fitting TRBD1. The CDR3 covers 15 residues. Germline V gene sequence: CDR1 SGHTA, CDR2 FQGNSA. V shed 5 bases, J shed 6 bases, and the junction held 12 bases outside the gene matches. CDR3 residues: CASSVGQGGLREQYF. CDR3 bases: TGTGCCAGCAGCGTCGGACAGGGTGGCCTCCGCGAGCAGTACTTC.

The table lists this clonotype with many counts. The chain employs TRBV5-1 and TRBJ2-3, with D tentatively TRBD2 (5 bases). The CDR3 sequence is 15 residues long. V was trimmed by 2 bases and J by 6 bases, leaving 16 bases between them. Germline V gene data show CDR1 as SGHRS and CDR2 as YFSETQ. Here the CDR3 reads CASSLRPERTDTQYF. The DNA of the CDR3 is TGCGCCAGCAGCTTACGGCCCGAAAGGACTGATACGCAGTATTTT.

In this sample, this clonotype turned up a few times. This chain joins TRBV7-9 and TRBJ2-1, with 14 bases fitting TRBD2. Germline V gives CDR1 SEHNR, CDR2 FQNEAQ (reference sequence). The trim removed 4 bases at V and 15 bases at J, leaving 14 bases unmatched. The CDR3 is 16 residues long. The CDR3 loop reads CASSSEPGLAGVIGFF. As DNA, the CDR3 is TGTGCCAGCAGCTCAGAGCCGGGACTAGCGGGAGTGATCGGGTTCTTC.

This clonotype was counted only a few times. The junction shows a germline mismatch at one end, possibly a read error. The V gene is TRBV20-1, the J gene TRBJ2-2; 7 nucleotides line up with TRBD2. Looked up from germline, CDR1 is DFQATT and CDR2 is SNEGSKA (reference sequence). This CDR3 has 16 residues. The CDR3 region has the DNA TGCTGTGCTAGAGATCCAGCGGGGATGAACACCGGGGAGCTGTTTTTT. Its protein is CCARDPAGMNTGELFF.

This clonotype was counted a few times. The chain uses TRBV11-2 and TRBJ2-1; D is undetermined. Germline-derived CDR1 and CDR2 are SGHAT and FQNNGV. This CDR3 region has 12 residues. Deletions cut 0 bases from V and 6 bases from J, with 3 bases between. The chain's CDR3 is CASSLESNEQFF. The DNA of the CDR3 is TGTGCCAGCAGCTTAGAGAGCAATGAGCAGTTCTTC.

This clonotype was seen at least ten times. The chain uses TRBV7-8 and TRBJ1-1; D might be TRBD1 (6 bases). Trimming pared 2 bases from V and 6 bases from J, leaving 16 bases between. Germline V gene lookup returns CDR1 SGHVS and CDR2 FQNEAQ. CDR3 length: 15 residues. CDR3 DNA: TGTGCCAGCAGCTTACGTATGGGGGGGCAGGCTGAAGCTTTCTTT. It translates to CASSLRMGGQAEAFF.

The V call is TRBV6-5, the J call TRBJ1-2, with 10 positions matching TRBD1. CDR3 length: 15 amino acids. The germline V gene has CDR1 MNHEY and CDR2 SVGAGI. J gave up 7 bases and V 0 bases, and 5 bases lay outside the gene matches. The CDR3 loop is CASSYSRQGASGYTF. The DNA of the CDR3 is TGTGCCAGCAGTTACTCTCGACAGGGGGCGAGTGGCTACACCTTC.

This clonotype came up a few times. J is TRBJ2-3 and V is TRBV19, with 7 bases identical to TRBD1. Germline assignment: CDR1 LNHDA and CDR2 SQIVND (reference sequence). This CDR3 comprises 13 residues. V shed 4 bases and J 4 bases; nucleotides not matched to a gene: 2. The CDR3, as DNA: TGTGCCAGTAGTAACAGGGGTTCAGATACGCAGTATTTT. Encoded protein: CASSNRGSDTQYF.

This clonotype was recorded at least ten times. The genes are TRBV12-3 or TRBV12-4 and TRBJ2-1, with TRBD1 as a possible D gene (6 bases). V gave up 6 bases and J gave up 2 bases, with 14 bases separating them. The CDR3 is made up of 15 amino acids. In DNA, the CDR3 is TGTGCCAGCAGGCCAACAGGGTACACCTACAATGAGCAGTTCTTC. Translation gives CASRPTGYTYNEQFF.

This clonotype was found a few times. Here the CDR3 reads CSASGSGGVNEQFF. DNA of the CDR3: TGCAGTGCTAGTGGAAGCGGGGGGGTAAATGAGCAGTTCTTC. V and J are TRBV20-1 and TRBJ2-1; TRBD2 agrees at 10 bases. J lost 7 bases, V lost 3 bases, and 6 bases had no gene match. The CDR3 extends over 14 amino acids. CDR1 and CDR2 (germline): DFQATT, SNEGSKA (reference sequence).